This T cell receptor (beta chain) originates from a study of beta chain features in type 1 diabetes. Germline CDR1 is SGDLS and CDR2 is YYNGEE. Losses at the gene ends were 4 bases for V and 8 bases for J; bases not matched to a gene: 15. There are 17 residues in the CDR3. The whole isolated RNA underwent reverse transcription, so sequencing captured expressed TCRB transcripts. Only in-frame clones appear in the TCRdb table, and some are missing; sequencing was by immunoSEQ multiplex PCR. Here the sample spans about 110,000 clones, approximately 39% being singletons. On average, the one heparinised blood draw given by each donor was around 120 mL.

The J gene is TRBJ1-2, the V gene TRBV9; 12 bases line up with TRBD1. Sample: stem cell memory CD4+ T cells from blood. The receptor was isolated from a young woman in good health. The CDR3 DNA is TGTGCCAGCAGCCCGTGGGGGACAGGGGGCGTTGGGATAGGCTACACCTTC. The encoded protein is CASSPWGTGGVGIGYTF.